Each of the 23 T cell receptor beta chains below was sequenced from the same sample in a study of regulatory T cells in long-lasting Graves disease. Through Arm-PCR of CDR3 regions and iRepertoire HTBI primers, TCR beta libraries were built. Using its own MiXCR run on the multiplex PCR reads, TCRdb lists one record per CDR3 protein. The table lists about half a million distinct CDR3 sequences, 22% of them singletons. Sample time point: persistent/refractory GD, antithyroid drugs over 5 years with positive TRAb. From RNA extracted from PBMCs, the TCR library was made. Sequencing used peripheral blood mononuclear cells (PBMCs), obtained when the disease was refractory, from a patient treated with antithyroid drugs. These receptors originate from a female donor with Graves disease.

Written as DNA, the CDR3 is TGTGCCAGCAGCGCCCTGGGGGGGGGGACCAACACCGGGGAGCTGTTTTTT. It encodes CASSALGGGTNTGELFF. The chain carries TRBV11-2 and TRBJ2-2; 7 positions agree with TRBD2. This CDR3 comprises 17 residues. With 5 bases clipped from V and 2 bases from J, the junction kept 11 bases outside the gene matches. From germline, CDR1 is SGHAT and CDR2 FQNNGV.

CDR3 in amino acids: CASSSANAPNEAFF. The CDR3 nucleotides are TGCGCCAGCAGCTCCGCAAACGCCCCAAATGAAGCTTTCTTT. V is TRBV5-1 and J is TRBJ1-1; D unresolved. Germline CDR1 SGHRS, CDR2 YFSETQ. The CDR3 extends over 14 amino acids. The ends were cut back, 3 bases at V and 7 bases at J, with 16 bases in the middle.

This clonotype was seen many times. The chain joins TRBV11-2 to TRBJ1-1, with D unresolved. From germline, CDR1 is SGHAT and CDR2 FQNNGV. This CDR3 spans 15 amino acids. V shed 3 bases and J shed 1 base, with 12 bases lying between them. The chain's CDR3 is CASSFLGGKNTEAFF. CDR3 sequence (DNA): TGTGCCAGCAGCTTTTTAGGCGGAAAGAACACTGAAGCTTTCTTT.

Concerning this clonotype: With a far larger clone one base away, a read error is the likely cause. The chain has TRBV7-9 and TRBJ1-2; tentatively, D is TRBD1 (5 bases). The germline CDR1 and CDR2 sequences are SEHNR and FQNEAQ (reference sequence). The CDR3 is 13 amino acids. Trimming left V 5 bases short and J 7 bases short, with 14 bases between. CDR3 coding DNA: TGTGCCAGCAGCCCCCTAAGGGGTTTTGGCTACACCTTC. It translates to CASSPLRGFGYTF.

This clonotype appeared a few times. CDR3 sequence reads: CASSSIGAGGNTIYF. As DNA, the CDR3 is TGTGCCAGCAGCTCCATAGGGGCCGGGGGAAACACCATATATTTT. The rearrangement links TRBV7-2 to TRBJ1-3; TRBD1 might be the D (5 bases). Germline V gene lookup returns CDR1 SGHTA and CDR2 FQGNSA. The CDR3 is 15 amino acids. Trimming pared 4 bases from V and 4 bases from J, leaving 14 bases between. Using reference TRBV7-2 and TRBJ1-3 for the parts outside the CDR3, the full variable domain is GAGVSQSPSNKVTEKGKDVELRCDPISGHTALYWYRQSLGQGLEFLIYFQGNSAPDKSGLPSDRFSAERTGGSVSTLTIQRTQQEDSAVYLCASSSIGAGGNTIYFGEGSWLTVV.

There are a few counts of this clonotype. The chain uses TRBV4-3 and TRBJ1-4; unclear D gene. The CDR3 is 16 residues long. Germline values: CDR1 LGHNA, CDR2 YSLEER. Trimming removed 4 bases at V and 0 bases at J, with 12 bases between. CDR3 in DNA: TGCGCCAGCAGCCCGAATAGCTTCTCAACTAATGAAAAACTGTTTTTT. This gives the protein CASSPNSFSTNEKLFF.

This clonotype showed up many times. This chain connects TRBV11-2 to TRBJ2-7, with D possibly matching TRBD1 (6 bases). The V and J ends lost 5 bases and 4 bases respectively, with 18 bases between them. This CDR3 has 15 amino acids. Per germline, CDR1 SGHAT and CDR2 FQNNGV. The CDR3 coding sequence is TGTGCCAGCAGCCCCGGGCGGGTTCAGGGGTACGAGCAGTACTTC. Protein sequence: CASSPGRVQGYEQYF.

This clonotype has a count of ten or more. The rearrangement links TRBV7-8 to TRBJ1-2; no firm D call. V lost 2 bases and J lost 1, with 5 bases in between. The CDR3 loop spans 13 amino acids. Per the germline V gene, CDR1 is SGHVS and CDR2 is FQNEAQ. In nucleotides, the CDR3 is TGTGCCAGCAGCTTACGGCTTAACTATGGCTACACCTTC. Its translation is CASSLRLNYGYTF. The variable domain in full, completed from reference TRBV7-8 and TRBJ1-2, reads GAGVSQSPRYKVAKRGQDVALRCDPISGHVSLFWYQQALGQGPEFLTYFQNEAQLDKSGLPSDRFFAERPEGSVSTLKIQRTQQEDSAVYLCASSLRLNYGYTFGSGTRLTVV.

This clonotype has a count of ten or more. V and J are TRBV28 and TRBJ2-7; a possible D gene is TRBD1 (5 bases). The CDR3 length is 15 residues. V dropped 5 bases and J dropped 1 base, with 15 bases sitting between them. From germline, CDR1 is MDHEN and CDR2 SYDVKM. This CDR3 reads CASSDDRITSYEQYF. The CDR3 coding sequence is TGTGCCAGCAGTGATGACAGAATAACTTCCTACGAGCAGTACTTC.

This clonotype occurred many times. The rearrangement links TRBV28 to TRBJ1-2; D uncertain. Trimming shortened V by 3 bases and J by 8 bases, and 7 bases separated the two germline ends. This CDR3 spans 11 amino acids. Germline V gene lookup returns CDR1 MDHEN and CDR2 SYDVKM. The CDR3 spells CASSFGLGYTF. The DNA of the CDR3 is TGTGCCAGCAGTTTTGGGTTGGGCTACACCTTC.

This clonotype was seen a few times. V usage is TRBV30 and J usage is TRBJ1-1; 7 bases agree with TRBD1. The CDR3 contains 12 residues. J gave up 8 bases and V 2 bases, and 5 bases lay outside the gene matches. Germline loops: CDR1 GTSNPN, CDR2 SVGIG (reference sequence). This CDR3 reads CAWSPRQGEAFF. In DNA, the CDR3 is TGTGCCTGGAGTCCTCGACAGGGCGAAGCTTTCTTT.

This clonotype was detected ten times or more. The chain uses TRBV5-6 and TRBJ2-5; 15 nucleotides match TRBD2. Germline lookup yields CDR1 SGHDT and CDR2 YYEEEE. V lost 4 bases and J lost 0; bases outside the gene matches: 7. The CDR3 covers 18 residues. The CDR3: CASSPGLAGGLYQETQYF. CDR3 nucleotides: TGTGCCAGCAGCCCGGGACTAGCGGGGGGACTGTACCAAGAGACCCAGTACTTC.

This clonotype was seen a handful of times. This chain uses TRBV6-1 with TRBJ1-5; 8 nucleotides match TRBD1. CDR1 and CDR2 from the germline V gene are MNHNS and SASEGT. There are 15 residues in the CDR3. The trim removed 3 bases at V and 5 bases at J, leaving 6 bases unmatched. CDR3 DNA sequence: TGTGCCAGCAGTGACGTGACAGGGGCCCATCAGCCCCAGCATTTT. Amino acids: CASSDVTGAHQPQHF.

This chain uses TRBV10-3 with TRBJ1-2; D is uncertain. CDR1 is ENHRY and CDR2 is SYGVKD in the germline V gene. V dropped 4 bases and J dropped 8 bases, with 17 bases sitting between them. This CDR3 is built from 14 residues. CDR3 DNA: TGTGCCATCAGTGGGCAGGAGTTTGCTGGGGGCTACACCTTC. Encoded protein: CAISGQEFAGGYTF.

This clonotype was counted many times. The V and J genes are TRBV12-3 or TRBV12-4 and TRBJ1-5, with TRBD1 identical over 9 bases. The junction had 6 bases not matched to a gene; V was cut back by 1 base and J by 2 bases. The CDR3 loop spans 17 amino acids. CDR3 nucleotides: TGTGCCAGCAGTTTAGGACAGGGGGGAGGAGGCAATCAGCCCCAGCATTTT. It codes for CASSLGQGGGGNQPQHF.

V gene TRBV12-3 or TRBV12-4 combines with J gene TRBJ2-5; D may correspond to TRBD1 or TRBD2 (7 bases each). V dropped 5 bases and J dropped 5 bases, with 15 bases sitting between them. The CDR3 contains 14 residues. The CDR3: CASSPGGGDETQYF. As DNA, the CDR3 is TGTGCCAGCAGTCCAGGGGGGGGGGACGAGACCCAGTACTTC.

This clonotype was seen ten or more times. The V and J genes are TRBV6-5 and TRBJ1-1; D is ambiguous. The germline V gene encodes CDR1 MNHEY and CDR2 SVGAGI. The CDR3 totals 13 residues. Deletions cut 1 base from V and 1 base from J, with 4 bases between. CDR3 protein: CASSYWANTEAFF. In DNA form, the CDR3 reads TGTGCCAGCAGTTACTGGGCGAACACTGAAGCTTTCTTT.

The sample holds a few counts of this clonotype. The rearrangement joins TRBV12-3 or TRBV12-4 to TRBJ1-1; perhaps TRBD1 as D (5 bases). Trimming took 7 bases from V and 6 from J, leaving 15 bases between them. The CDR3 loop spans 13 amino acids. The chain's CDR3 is CASTRQGPSEAFF. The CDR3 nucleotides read TGTGCCAGCACCCGGCAGGGACCCTCTGAAGCTTTCTTT.

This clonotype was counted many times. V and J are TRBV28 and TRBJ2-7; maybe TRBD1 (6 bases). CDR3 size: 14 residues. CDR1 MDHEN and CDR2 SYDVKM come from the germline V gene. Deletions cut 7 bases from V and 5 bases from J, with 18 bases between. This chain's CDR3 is CASTPSRGVHEQYF. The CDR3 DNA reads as TGTGCCAGCACCCCGAGCAGGGGTGTCCACGAGCAGTACTTC.

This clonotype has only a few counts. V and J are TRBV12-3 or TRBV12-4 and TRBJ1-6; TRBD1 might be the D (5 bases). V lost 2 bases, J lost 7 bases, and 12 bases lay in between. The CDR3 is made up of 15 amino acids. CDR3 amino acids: CASSLRKGANSPLHF. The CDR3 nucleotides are TGTGCCAGCAGTTTAAGGAAAGGGGCGAATTCACCCCTCCACTTT.

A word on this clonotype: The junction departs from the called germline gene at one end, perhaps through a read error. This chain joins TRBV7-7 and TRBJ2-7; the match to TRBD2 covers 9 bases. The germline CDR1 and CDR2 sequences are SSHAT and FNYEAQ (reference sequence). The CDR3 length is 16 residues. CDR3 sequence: CASSLGVAGAGYEQYF. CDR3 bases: TGTGCTAGCAGCTTAGGGGTAGCGGGGGCAGGGTACGAGCAGTACTTC.

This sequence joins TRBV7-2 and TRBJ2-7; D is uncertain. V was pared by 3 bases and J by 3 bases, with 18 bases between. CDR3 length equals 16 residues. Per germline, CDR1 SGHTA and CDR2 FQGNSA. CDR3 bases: TGTGCCAGCAGCTTCCAAGCCTCGGCGAGAAGCTACGAGCAGTACTTC. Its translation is CASSFQASARSYEQYF.

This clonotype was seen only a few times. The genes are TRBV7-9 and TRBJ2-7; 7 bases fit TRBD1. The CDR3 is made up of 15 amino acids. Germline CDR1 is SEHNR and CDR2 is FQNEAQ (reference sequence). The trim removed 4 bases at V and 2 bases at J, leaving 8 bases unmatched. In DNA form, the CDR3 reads TGTGCCAGCAGCTCGCGGACAGGCGGACCCTACGAGCAGTACTTC. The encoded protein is CASSSRTGGPYEQYF.